The sequence of this TCR beta chain was determined in a study of metastatic and nonmetastatic thyroid tumors. Study-wide results and limits: According to reports, the diversity of TCR beta was significantly higher in malignant thyroid tumors than in benign nodules, and this held in both blood and tumor samples.

Thyroid surgery took place with no prior treatment in any patient. This clone has at least ten counts. Its antigen is currently unknown. This may be a read error: a much more frequent sequence differs by one nucleotide. TCRdb re-processed the PCR reads through MiXCR. This sample has around 25,000 clones, with roughly a quarter found just once. V was pared by 1 base and J by 8 bases, with 5 bases of the junction left unmatched. The CDR3 spans 15 residues. CDR1 and CDR2 (germline): MGHRA, YSYEKL. V and J are TRBV4-1 and TRBJ2-1; 10 nucleotides line up with TRBD2. The TCR comes from a male donor with papillary thyroid cancer or a benign thyroid nodule (not recorded which). Some clones in this sample may be carry-over from other donors' samples. The sequenced sample was blood. CDR3 bases: TGCGCCAGCAGCCAAGTCGGGACTAGCGTTCATGAGCAGTTCTTC. This encodes CASSQVGTSVHEQFF.